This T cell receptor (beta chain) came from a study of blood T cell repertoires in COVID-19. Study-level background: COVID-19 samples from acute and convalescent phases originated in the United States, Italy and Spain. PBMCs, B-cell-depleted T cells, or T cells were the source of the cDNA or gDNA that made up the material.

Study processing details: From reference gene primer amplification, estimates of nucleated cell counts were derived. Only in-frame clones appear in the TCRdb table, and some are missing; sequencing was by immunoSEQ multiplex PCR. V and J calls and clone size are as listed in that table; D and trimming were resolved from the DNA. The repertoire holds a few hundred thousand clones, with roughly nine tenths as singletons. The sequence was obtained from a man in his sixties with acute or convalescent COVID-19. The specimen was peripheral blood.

CDR3 nucleotides: TGTGCCAGTAGGCACTATACGAAACAGGGCAACTATGGCTACACCTTC. Protein product: CASRHYTKQGNYGYTF. The chain links TRBV19 to TRBJ1-2; D possibly corresponds to TRBD1 (6 bases). The V and J ends lost 6 bases and 2 bases respectively, with 19 bases between them. This CDR3 is built from 16 residues. Germline V gene sequence: CDR1 LNHDA, CDR2 SQIVND (reference sequence).